What follows are 18 T cell receptor beta chains derived from one specimen sequenced in a study of shared clonotypes between healthy human individuals. This table comes from immunoSEQ multiplex PCR, and its TCRdb copy is limited to in-frame clones, with some not included. Among some 1.1 million clones listed, approximately 75% were seen once. Sample: memory CD4+ T cells from PBMCs. Subset meaning: CD45RA-negative fraction. The receptors stem from a man aged 18 to 29 in good health. Some clones in this sample may be carry-over from other donors' samples.

The gene calls are TRBV10-3 and TRBJ1-3; no clear D. V was trimmed by 4 bases and J by 0 bases, leaving 7 bases between them. Germline-derived CDR1 and CDR2 are ENHRY and SYGVKD. The CDR3 is made up of 14 amino acids. The CDR3 loop is CAISAASSGNTIYF. For the CDR3, the DNA is TGTGCCATCAGTGCAGCAAGCTCTGGAAACACCATATATTTT.

The V and J genes are TRBV28 and TRBJ2-1; D uncertain. The germline V and J ends were trimmed by 3 bases and 16 bases, with 19 bases remaining between them. The CDR3 is 13 amino acids. Per the germline V gene, CDR1 is MDHEN and CDR2 is SYDVKM. CDR3 coding DNA: TGTGCCAGCAGTTTCCGTAGATCGGCAGCCCAATTCTTC. This gives the protein CASSFRRSAAQFF.

V gene TRBV5-1 combines with J gene TRBJ1-2, with 7 bases that match TRBD1. J was trimmed by 3 bases and V by 0 bases; bases with no gene match: 5. From germline, CDR1 is SGHRS and CDR2 YFSETQ. CDR3 length: 15 amino acids. The CDR3, as DNA: TGCGCCAGCAGCTTGGTTGGACAGGCATACTATGGCTACACCTTC. Protein: CASSLVGQAYYGYTF.

The rearrangement links TRBV4-1 to TRBJ2-5; 9 bases align to TRBD2. Germline-derived CDR1 and CDR2 are MGHRA and YSYEKL. The length of the CDR3 is 16 residues. V trimming: 4 bases; J trimming: 6 bases; junction bases outside the gene matches: 12. Here the CDR3 reads CASSLGQGTSSQTQYF. In DNA form, the CDR3 reads TGCGCCAGCAGCCTAGGTCAAGGGACTAGCAGCCAGACCCAGTACTTC.

V gene TRBV27 combines with J gene TRBJ2-7; D is possibly TRBD1 (7 bases). The germline V gene encodes CDR1 MNHEY and CDR2 SMNVEV (reference sequence). V gave up 6 bases and J gave up 5 bases, with 14 bases separating them. The CDR3 extends over 13 amino acids. The CDR3 DNA follows: TGTGCCAGCAGGGACTACACAGGGGACGAGCAGTACTTC. It codes for CASRDYTGDEQYF.

The chain uses TRBV6-1 and TRBJ2-6, with D perhaps matching TRBD1 or TRBD2 (5 bases each). This CDR3 has 17 amino acids. The V end lost 4 bases, the J end lost 1 base, and 14 bases lay between the germline ends. Per the germline V gene, CDR1 is MNHNS and CDR2 is SASEGT. The CDR3 is CASSATGRISGANVLTF. The CDR3 DNA sequence: TGTGCCAGCAGTGCTACGGGACGTATATCTGGGGCCAACGTCCTGACTTTC.

The chain employs TRBV14 and TRBJ1-4; TRBD1 agrees at 7 bases. V shed 0 bases and J 4 bases; nucleotides not matched to a gene: 2. The CDR3 sequence is 15 residues long. Germline V gene sequence: CDR1 SGHDN, CDR2 FVKESK. Here the CDR3 DNA reads TGTGCCAGCAGCCAAGATTGGGACAGTAATGAAAAACTGTTTTTT. It specifies CASSQDWDSNEKLFF.

A word on this clone: A read error is possible here, since a much larger clone lies one base away. V gene TRBV30 combines with J gene TRBJ1-3; D ambiguous. The CDR3 runs to 13 residues. V was clipped by 5 bases and J by 0 bases, with 8 bases between them. Per germline, CDR1 GTSNPN and CDR2 SVGIG (reference sequence). The CDR3 region is CAWPIFSGNTIYF. CDR3 nucleotide sequence: TGTGCCTGGCCCATATTCTCTGGAAACACCATATATTTT.

The sample holds one count of this clone. CDR3 amino acids: CASSPQGVLDQPQHF. The DNA of the CDR3 is TGTGCCAGCAGCCCTCAGGGGGTTTTAGATCAGCCCCAGCATTTT. V usage is TRBV4-2 and J usage is TRBJ1-5; 7 nucleotides align to TRBD1. Trimming at V came to 4 bases and at J to 5 bases, leaving 8 bases not matched to a gene. This CDR3 spans 15 amino acids. Germline values: CDR1 LGHNA, CDR2 YNFKEQ.

This chain's CDR3 is CASRTSGRETQYF. The CDR3 nucleotides read TGCGCCAGCAGGACTAGCGGGAGGGAGACCCAGTACTTC. The chain carries TRBV5-1 and TRBJ2-5; 13 bases match TRBD2. The germline gives CDR1 SGHRS, CDR2 YFSETQ. The CDR3 has 13 residues. Losses at the gene ends were 5 bases for V and 5 bases for J; bases not matched to a gene: 0.

The V and J genes are TRBV9 and TRBJ1-2; D is uncertain. Germline loops: CDR1 SGDLS, CDR2 YYNGEE. With 0 bases removed from V and 4 bases from J, the gap between germline ends came to 7 bases. CDR3 length: 13 residues. The CDR3 DNA sequence: TGTGCCAGCAGCGTAGTGGCAATCTATGGCTACACCTTC. Protein product: CASSVVAIYGYTF. The variable domain in full, with the rest retrieved from reference TRBV9 and TRBJ1-2, is DSGVTQTPKHLITATGQRVTLRCSPRSGDLSVYWYQQSLDQGLQFLIQYYNGEERAKGNILERFSAQQFPDLHSELNLSSLELGDSALYFCASSVVAIYGYTFGSGTRLTVV.

The chain combines TRBV11-2 with TRBJ2-1, with D uncertain. Germline V gene lookup returns CDR1 SGHAT and CDR2 FQNNGV. The ends were cut back, 0 bases at V and 9 bases at J, with 12 bases in the middle. The CDR3 is 14 residues long. CDR3 residues: CASSLDPHGSEQFF. CDR3 DNA sequence: TGTGCCAGCAGCTTAGATCCCCACGGTAGTGAGCAGTTCTTC.

V gene TRBV28 combines with J gene TRBJ1-1; 8 bases fit TRBD1. This CDR3 comprises 16 residues. V gave up 3 bases and J gave up 3 bases; unmatched junction bases: 9. The germline V gene encodes CDR1 MDHEN and CDR2 SYDVKM. Here the CDR3 DNA reads TGTGCCAGCAGTTTTTCGGCGACAGGGGTAGACACTGAAGCTTTCTTT. Protein: CASSFSATGVDTEAFF.

This clone was counted a single time. The chain employs TRBV30 and TRBJ2-5; D is possibly TRBD1 (6 bases). Germline CDR1 reads GTSNPN; CDR2 reads SVGIG (reference sequence). This CDR3 region has 11 residues. V lost 3 bases and J 4 bases, leaving 6 bases between the germline ends. The DNA for the CDR3 is TGTGCCTGGAGACAGGGAGAGACCCAGTACTTC. It codes for CAWRQGETQYF.

Concerning this clone: This sample also contains other DNA sequences that code for the same CDR3. The CDR3 DNA reads as TGTGCCAGCAGTTACGCGGGATCCTACGAGCAGTACTTC. It encodes CASSYAGSYEQYF. The chain has TRBV6-6 and TRBJ2-7; D may be TRBD2 (6 bases). The V and J ends lost 2 bases and 1 base respectively, with 6 bases between them. CDR1 and CDR2 from the germline V gene are MNHNY and SVGAGI (reference sequence). The CDR3 covers 13 residues.

The chain is built from TRBV5-5 and TRBJ1-5; a possible D gene is TRBD1 (5 bases). This CDR3 is built from 16 residues. The V and J ends lost 0 bases and 1 base respectively, with 11 bases between them. Germline CDR1 reads SGHKS; CDR2 reads YYEKEE (reference sequence). CDR3 in amino acids: CASSLVAGRSNQPQHF. CDR3 in DNA: TGTGCCAGCAGCTTGGTGGCAGGGCGGAGCAATCAGCCCCAGCATTTT.

This clone was observed a few times. The CDR3 sequence is CASSPEKGSNQPQHF. For the CDR3, the DNA is TGTGCCAGCTCACCCGAGAAGGGGAGCAATCAGCCCCAGCATTTT. The chain is built from TRBV18 and TRBJ1-5, with D perhaps TRBD1 (5 bases). The CDR3 extends over 15 amino acids. CDR1 and CDR2 from the germline V gene are KGHSH and LQKENI. The V end lost 3 bases, the J end lost 1 base, and 10 bases lay between the germline ends.

The table lists this clone with a count of one. The rearrangement uses TRBV7-9 and TRBJ2-5; TRBD2 matches 7 bases. The germline gives CDR1 SEHNR, CDR2 FQNEAQ (reference sequence). The CDR3 is 13 amino acids. V trimming: 6 bases; J trimming: 6 bases; junction bases outside the gene matches: 7. In DNA, the CDR3 is TGTGCCAGCAGGTTGACTAGCTCCCAGACCCAGTACTTC. Translation: CASRLTSSQTQYF.